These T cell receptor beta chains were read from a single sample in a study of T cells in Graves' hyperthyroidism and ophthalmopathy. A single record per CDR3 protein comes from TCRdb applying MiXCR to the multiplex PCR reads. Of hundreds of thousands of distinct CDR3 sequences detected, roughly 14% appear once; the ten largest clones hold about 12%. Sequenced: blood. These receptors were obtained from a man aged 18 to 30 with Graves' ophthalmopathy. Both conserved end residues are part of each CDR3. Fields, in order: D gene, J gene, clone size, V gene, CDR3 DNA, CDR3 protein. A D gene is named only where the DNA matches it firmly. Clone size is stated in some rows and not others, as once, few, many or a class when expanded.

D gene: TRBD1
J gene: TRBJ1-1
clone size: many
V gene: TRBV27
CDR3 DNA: TGTGCCAGCAGTTCCGCGGGACAGGGGGAGTTGGGAGCTTTCTTT
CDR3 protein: CASSSAGQGELGAFF

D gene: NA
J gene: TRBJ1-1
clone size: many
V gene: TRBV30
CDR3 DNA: TGTGCCTGGAGTGTACTACAGGGAAATGAAGCTTTCTTT
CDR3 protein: CAWSVLQGNEAFF

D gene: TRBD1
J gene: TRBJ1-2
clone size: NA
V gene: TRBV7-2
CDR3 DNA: TGTGCCAGCAGCTGGAAGACAGGGGATGCCTACACCTTC
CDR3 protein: CASSWKTGDAYTF

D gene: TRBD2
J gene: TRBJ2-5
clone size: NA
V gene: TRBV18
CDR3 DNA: TGTGCCAGCTCACCACGGTCAGCGGGGACTCAAGAGACCCAGTACTTC
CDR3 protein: CASSPRSAGTQETQYF

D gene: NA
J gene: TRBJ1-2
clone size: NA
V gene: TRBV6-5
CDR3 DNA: TGTGCCAGCAGTTACTCGCGGGGGTCGGTGAGTGGCTACACCTTC
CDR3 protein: CASSYSRGSVSGYTF

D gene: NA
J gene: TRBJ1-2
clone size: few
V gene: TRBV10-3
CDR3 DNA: TGTGCCATCAGTCCCAGGGAGCAGGGCTACACCTTC
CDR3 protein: CAISPREQGYTF

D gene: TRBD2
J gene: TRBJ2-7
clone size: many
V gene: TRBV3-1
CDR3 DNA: TGTGCCAGCAGCCAAGATGGGCCGGGGGGGCTCTACGAGCAGTACTTC
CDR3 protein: CASSQDGPGGLYEQYF

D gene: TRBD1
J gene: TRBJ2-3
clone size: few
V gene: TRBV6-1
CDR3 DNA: TGTGCCAGCAGTCACCACCGGGACAGGGGGCCAGATACGCAGTATTTT
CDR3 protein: CASSHHRDRGPDTQYF

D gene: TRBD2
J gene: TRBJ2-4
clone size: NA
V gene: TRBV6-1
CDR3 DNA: TGTGCCAGCACCCAAGTGGGCGGGGGGGCAAACATTCAGTACTTC
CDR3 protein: CASTQVGGGANIQYF

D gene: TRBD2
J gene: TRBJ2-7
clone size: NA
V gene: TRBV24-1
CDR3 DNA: TGTGCCACCAGTGATACTAGCGGCGAAGTCTCCTACGAGCAGTACTTC
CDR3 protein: CATSDTSGEVSYEQYF

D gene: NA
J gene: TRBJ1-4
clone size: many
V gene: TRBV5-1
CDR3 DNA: TGCGCCAGCAGCTTGGGTGGCAGGGAAGTCGAAAAACTGTTTTTT
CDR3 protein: CASSLGGREVEKLFF

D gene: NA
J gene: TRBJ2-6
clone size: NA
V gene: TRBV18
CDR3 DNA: TGTGCCAGCTCACCTGGAGCACCCTCTGGGGCCAACGTCCTGACTTTC
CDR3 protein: CASSPGAPSGANVLTF

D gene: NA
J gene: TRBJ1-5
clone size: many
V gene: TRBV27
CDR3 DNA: TGTGCCAGCAGTTTTATGACCAATCAGCCCCAGCATTTT
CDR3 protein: CASSFMTNQPQHF

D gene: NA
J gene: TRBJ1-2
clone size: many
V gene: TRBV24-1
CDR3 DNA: TGTGCCACCAGTGATTCTGATACAGGGTATGGCTACACCTTC
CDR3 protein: CATSDSDTGYGYTF

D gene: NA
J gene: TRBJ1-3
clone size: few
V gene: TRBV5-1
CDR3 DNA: TGCGCCAGCAGTTCCGCTAACGGAAACACCATATATTTT
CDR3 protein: CASSSANGNTIYF

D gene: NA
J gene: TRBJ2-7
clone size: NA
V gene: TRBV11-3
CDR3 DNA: TGTGCCAGCAGCTTAGTGCAGGGGCTGCCATCCCACGAGCAGTACTTC
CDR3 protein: CASSLVQGLPSHEQYF

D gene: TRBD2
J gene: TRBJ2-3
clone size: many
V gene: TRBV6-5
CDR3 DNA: TGTGCCAGCAGTTACTTTTTTCCGGGACTAGCGGGAGATCGGAGCACAGATACGCAGTATTTT
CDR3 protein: CASSYFFPGLAGDRSTDTQYF

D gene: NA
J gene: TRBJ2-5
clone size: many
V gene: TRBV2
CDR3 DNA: TGTGCCAGCAGTGAAGCGCTCCTCCAAGAGACCCAGTACTTC
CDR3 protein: CASSEALLQETQYF

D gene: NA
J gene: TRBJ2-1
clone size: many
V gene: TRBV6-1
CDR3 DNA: TGTGCCAGCAGGGGGGCTTCATACAATGAGCAGTTCTTC
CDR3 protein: CASRGASYNEQFF

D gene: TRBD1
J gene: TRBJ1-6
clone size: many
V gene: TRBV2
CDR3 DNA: TGTGCCAGCCCGAGGGACAGAGGTTCACCCCTCCACTTT
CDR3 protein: CASPRDRGSPLHF

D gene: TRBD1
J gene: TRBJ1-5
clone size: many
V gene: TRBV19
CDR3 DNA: TGTGCCAGTAAGACAGGGGGCTTCAATCAGCCCCAGCATTTT
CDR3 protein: CASKTGGFNQPQHF

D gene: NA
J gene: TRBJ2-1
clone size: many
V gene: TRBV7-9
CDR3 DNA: TGTGCCAGCAGCCCAGATCGGCCACTTCGACAATCATACAATGAGCAGTTCTTC
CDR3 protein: CASSPDRPLRQSYNEQFF

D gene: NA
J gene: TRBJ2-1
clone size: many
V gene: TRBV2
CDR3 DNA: TGTGCCACCGTGCGGGACACCATCCGCAATGAGCAGTTCTTC
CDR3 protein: CATVRDTIRNEQFF

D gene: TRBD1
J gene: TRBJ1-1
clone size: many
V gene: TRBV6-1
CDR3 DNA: TGTGCCAGCAGTTATGGACAGGTCAGGAGTGAAGCTTTCTTT
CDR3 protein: CASSYGQVRSEAFF

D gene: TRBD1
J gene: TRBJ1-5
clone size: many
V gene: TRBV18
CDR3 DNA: TGTGCCAGCTCACCAGGGCAGGGGGCAATTCAGCCCCAGCATTTT
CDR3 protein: CASSPGQGAIQPQHF

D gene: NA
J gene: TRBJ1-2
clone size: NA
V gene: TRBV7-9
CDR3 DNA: TGTGCCAGCGGAACATACCGGGTCCTCGATGGCTACACCTTC
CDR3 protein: CASGTYRVLDGYTF

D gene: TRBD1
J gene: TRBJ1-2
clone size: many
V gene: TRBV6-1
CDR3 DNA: TGTGCCAGCACCGGGACAGGGGACTATGGCTACACCTTC
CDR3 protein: CASTGTGDYGYTF

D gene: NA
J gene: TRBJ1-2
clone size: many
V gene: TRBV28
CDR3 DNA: TGTGCCAGCAGTTTGGTTAGGGTGAGCTACACCTTC
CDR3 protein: CASSLVRVSYTF

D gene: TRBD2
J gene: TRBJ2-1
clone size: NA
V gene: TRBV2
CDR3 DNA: TGTGCCAGCAGTGAGGTAGCGGGAGGAGCAACTGAGCAGTTCTTC
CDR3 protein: CASSEVAGGATEQFF

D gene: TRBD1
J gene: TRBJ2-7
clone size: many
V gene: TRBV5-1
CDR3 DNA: TGCGCCAGCAGCTGGGGGGACAGGGAATACGAGCAGTACTTC
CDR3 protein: CASSWGDREYEQYF

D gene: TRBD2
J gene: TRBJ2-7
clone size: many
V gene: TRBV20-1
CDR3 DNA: TGCAGTGCCGACAGACTAGCGGGGATTTACTACGAGCAGTACTTC
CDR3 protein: CSADRLAGIYYEQYF

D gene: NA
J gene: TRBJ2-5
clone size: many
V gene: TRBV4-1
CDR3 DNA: TGCGCCAGCAGCCAAGATTGGCCTCAGAGGGGGACCCAGTACTTC
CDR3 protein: CASSQDWPQRGTQYF

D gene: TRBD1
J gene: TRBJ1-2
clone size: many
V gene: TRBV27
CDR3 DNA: TGTGCCAGCAGTGTTACAGGGGATAATGGCTACACCTTC
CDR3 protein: CASSVTGDNGYTF

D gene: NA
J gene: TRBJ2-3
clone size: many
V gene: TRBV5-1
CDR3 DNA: TGCGCCAGCAGCTTGGGTACAGGGAGGGCAGATACGCAGTATTTT
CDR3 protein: CASSLGTGRADTQYF

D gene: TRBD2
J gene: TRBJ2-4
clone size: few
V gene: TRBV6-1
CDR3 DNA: TGTGCCACCTTCGGGGGGGACATTCAGTACTTC
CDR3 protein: CATFGGDIQYF

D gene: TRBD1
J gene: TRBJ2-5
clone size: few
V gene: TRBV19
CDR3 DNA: TGTGCCAGTAGTCGGGACAGGGTGGAGACCCAGTACTTC
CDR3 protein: CASSRDRVETQYF

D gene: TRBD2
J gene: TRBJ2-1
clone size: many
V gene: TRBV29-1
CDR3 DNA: TGCAGCGTTGCCGGGACTAGCGGCAATGAGCAGTTCTTC
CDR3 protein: CSVAGTSGNEQFF

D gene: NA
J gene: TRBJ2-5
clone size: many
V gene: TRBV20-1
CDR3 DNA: TGCAGTGCTAGTTCTTCGGGAGTGGAGACCCAGTACTTC
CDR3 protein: CSASSSGVETQYF

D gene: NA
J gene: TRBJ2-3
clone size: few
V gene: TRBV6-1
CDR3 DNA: TGTGCCAGCAGGTCTGACCCGGGGCTCACAGATACGCAGTATTTT
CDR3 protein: CASRSDPGLTDTQYF

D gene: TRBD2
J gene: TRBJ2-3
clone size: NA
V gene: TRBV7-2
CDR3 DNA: TGTGCCAGCTCCTACCGCGCGGGGGGGGATACGCAGTATTTT
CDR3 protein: CASSYRAGGDTQYF

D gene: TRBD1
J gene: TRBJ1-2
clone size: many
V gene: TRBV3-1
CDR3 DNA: TGTGCCAGCAGCCAAGATCTGTCAGGGGGCTATGGCTACACCTTC
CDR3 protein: CASSQDLSGGYGYTF

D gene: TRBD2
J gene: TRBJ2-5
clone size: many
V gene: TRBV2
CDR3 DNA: TGTGCCAGCCAGGGAGGGCAAGAGACCCAGTACTTC
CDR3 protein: CASQGGQETQYF

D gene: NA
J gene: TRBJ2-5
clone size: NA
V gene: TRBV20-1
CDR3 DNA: TGCAGTGCCCCCCGTAGTATAGAGGGGTTAGAGACCCAGTACTTC
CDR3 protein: CSAPRSIEGLETQYF

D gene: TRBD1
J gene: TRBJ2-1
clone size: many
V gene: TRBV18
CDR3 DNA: TGTGCCAGCTTCTTACAGGGGGCCTACAATGAGCAGTTCTTC
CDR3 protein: CASFLQGAYNEQFF

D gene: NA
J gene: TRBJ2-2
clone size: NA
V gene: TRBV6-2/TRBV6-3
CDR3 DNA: TGTGCCAGCAACCTACGTTGGGGCAGAGACACCGGGGAGCTGTTTTTT
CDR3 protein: CASNLRWGRDTGELFF

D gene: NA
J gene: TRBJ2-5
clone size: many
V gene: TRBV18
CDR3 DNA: TGTGCCAGCTCACCAGAGGAGATTCAAGAGACCCAGTACTTC
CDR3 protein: CASSPEEIQETQYF

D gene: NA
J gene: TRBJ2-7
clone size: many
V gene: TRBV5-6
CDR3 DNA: TGTGCCAGCAGCACCGACAGAAGGGGCGACTACGAGCAGTACTTC
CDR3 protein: CASSTDRRGDYEQYF

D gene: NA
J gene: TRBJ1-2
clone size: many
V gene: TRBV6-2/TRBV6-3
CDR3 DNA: TGTGCCAGCAGTTCGACTTTCTCCAAACCTGGCTACACCTTC
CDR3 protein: CASSSTFSKPGYTF

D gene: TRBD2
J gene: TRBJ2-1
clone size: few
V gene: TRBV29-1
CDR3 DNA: TGCAGCGCGCGGGAGGGAGAGCAGTTCTTC
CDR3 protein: CSAREGEQFF

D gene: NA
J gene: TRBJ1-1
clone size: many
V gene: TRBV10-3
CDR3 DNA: TGTGCCATCAGTGATTCGCAGGGGACCGACACTGAAGCTTTCTTT
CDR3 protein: CAISDSQGTDTEAFF

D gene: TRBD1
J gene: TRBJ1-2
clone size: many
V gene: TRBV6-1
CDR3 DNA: TGTGCCAGCAGAAGACAGGGGTACGGCTACACCTTC
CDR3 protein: CASRRQGYGYTF

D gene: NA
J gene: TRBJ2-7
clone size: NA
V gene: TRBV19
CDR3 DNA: TGTGCCAGTAGTATGGGCTTGCGCTACGAGCAGTACTTC
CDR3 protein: CASSMGLRYEQYF

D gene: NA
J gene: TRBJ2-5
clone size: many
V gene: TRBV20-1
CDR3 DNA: TGCAGTGCTAGTGGCCTTTGGCAGGGAGAGACCCAGTACTTC
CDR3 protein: CSASGLWQGETQYF

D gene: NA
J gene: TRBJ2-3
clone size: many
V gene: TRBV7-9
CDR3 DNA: TGTGCCAGCAGCTCTCGGACCGCCGTCACAGATACGCAGTATTTT
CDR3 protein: CASSSRTAVTDTQYF

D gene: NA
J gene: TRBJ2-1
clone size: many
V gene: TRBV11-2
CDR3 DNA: TGTGCCAGCAGCTCTCGACAGGGAGGGGGACGGTACAATGAGCAGTTCTTC
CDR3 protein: CASSSRQGGGRYNEQFF